Listed below are T cell receptor beta chains from one sample, sequenced in a study of T cells in Graves' hyperthyroidism and ophthalmopathy. TCRdb re-called the multiplex PCR reads through MiXCR, storing one row per CDR3 protein. The profile shows about 480,000 distinct CDR3 sequences, around an eighth of them singletons. Sequencing was done on a sample of blood. Receptor source: a woman aged 18-29 years with Graves' hyperthyroidism. Each CDR3 is given with its conserved first and last residue. The D gene is left open where the match is weak. Clone size is given for some rows only: seen once, a few or many times, or a class if the clone is expanded.

abundance,d_gene,v_gene,j_gene,CDR3aa,CDR3nt
many,NA,TRBV12-3/TRBV12-4,TRBJ2-3,CASSPPGHYSTDTQYF,TGTGCCAGCAGTCCCCCCGGACACTATAGCACAGATACGCAGTATTTT
NA,NA,TRBV7-7,TRBJ2-2,CASSDDRIAGELFF,TGTGCTAGCAGCGACGACAGGATCGCCGGGGAGCTGTTTTTT
many,TRBD1,TRBV5-5,TRBJ2-1,CASSLGQGRYNEQFF,TGTGCCAGCAGCTTAGGACAGGGGCGGTACAATGAGCAGTTCTTC
few,TRBD2,TRBV3-1,TRBJ2-1,CASSHGGGGYNEQFF,TGTGCCAGCAGCCATGGCGGGGGGGGTTACAATGAGCAGTTCTTC
NA,TRBD2,TRBV29-1,TRBJ2-1,CSVEAIGLENYNEQFF,TGCAGCGTTGAAGCTATAGGACTAGAGAACTACAATGAGCAGTTCTTC
NA,NA,TRBV24-1,TRBJ1-4,CATSDQYEKLFF,TGTGCCACCAGTGACCAGTACGAAAAACTGTTTTTT
many,TRBD1,TRBV5-1,TRBJ1-3,CASSWTQGGNTIYF,TGCGCCAGCAGCTGGACACAGGGGGGAAACACCATATATTTT
many,NA,TRBV9,TRBJ1-4,CASSPRGREKLFF,TGTGCCAGCAGCCCCCGGGGGCGTGAAAAACTGTTTTTT
many,NA,TRBV11-1,TRBJ2-1,CASSLSTGGQFEQFF,TGTGCCAGCAGCTTAAGCACGGGAGGACAGTTCGAGCAGTTCTTC
many,TRBD1,TRBV2,TRBJ1-1,CASSATGENTEAFF,TGTGCCAGCAGCGCGACAGGGGAGAACACTGAAGCTTTCTTT
NA,TRBD2,TRBV6-1,TRBJ2-2,CASSWGGAGELFF,TGTGCCAGCAGCTGGGGAGGGGCCGGGGAGCTGTTTTTT
many,TRBD1,TRBV20-1,TRBJ2-7,CSAPGTDPTYEQYF,TGCAGTGCCCCTGGGACAGACCCAACCTACGAGCAGTACTTC
many,NA,TRBV12-5,TRBJ2-3,CASGFGSTDTQYF,TGTGCTAGTGGTTTCGGTAGCACAGATACGCAGTATTTC
many,NA,TRBV6-5,TRBJ1-5,CASSYSGGSGQPQHF,TGTGCCAGCAGTTACTCCGGGGGGTCGGGGCAGCCCCAGCATTTT
NA,TRBD2,TRBV19,TRBJ2-1,CASSIAPAGGGEQFF,TGTGCCAGTAGTATAGCCCCAGCGGGAGGGGGTGAGCAGTTCTTC
few,NA,TRBV6-1,TRBJ2-6,CASSISPSSGANVLTF,TGTGCCAGCAGCATCTCCCCTTCCTCTGGGGCCAACGTCCTGACTTTC
many,NA,TRBV12-3/TRBV12-4,TRBJ2-1,CASSSTGLVGNEQFF,TGTGCCAGCAGTTCAACAGGTTTAGTGGGCAATGAGCAGTTCTTC
many,TRBD1,TRBV20-1,TRBJ1-2,CSAILGTDYGYTF,TGCAGTGCTATCCTCGGGACAGACTATGGCTACACCTTC
many,NA,TRBV5-1,TRBJ2-5,CASSLAPLGPAGETQYF,TGCGCCAGCAGTTTGGCCCCTCTAGGGCCAGCGGGAGAGACCCAGTACTTC
many,NA,TRBV27,TRBJ2-6,CASNLRASGANVLTF,TGTGCCAGCAATCTCCGCGCCTCTGGGGCCAACGTCCTGACTTTC
many,TRBD1,TRBV2,TRBJ2-3,CASSNLQGPFYTQYF,TGTGCCAGCAGTAACCTACAGGGGCCTTTTTATACGCAGTATTTT
many,TRBD1,TRBV11-2,TRBJ1-5,CASSLLDRGSNQPQHF,TGTGCCAGCAGCCTATTGGACAGGGGAAGCAATCAGCCCCAGCATTTT
many,NA,TRBV7-8,TRBJ2-3,CASSQTDRDLTDTQYF,TGTGCCAGCAGCCAGACGGACCGGGACCTCACAGATACGCAGTATTTT
NA,TRBD2,TRBV20-1,TRBJ2-1,CSAKSGSMGSYNEQFF,TGCAGTGCGAAGAGCGGGAGTATGGGATCCTACAATGAGCAGTTCTTC
once,NA,TRBV5-1,TRBJ2-3,CASSRAGQPSTDTQYF,TGCGCCAGCAGCCGAGCGGGACAGCCTAGCACAGATACGCAGTATTTT
many,TRBD2,TRBV12-3/TRBV12-4,TRBJ2-1,CASCALADYNEQFF,TGTGCCAGCTGCGCCCTAGCGGACTACAATGAGCAGTTCTTC
many,TRBD1,TRBV19,TRBJ2-7,CASSIGPPRMTGGEPSYEQYF,TGTGCCAGTAGTATAGGCCCGCCGCGAATGACAGGGGGCGAACCCTCCTACGAGCAGTACTTC
many,NA,TRBV12-5,TRBJ1-2,CASGLLGFGGYTF,TGTGCTAGTGGTTTACTGGGGTTCGGCGGCTACACCTTC
many,TRBD2,TRBV20-1,TRBJ2-1,CSARGTGGSRYNEQFF,TGCAGTGCTAGAGGGACGGGAGGGTCGAGGTACAATGAGCAGTTCTTC
many,NA,TRBV5-1,TRBJ2-7,CASSLKSSYEQYF,TGCGCCAGCAGCTTAAAGAGCTCCTACGAGCAGTACTTC
many,TRBD1,TRBV6-1,TRBJ2-7,CASRRDREAYEQYF,TGTGCCAGCAGGAGGGACAGGGAAGCCTACGAGCAGTACTTC
few,NA,TRBV3-1,TRBJ2-2,CASSQDHGLSVVTGELFF,TGTGCCAGCAGCCAAGATCACGGGCTTAGCGTAGTCACCGGGGAGCTGTTTTTT
NA,TRBD2,TRBV5-5,TRBJ2-2,CASSLRATSGTNTGELFF,TGTGCCAGCAGCTTGAGAGCGACTAGCGGGACGAACACCGGGGAGCTGTTTTTT
many,NA,TRBV7-8,TRBJ2-3,CASSVAFTDTQYF,TGTGCCAGCAGCGTAGCTTTCACAGATACGCAGTATTTT
many,NA,TRBV25-1,TRBJ1-1,CASSEYSTELNTEAFF,TGTGCCAGCAGTGAATATTCGACAGAATTGAACACTGAAGCTTTCTTT
once,NA,TRBV27,TRBJ1-2,CASGGFNYGYTF,TGTGCCAGCGGGGGGTTTAACTATGGCTACACCTTC
NA,TRBD1,TRBV15,TRBJ2-7,CATSRDRAGYEQYF,TGTGCCACCAGCAGGGACAGGGCAGGATACGAGCAGTACTTC
many,TRBD2,TRBV24-1,TRBJ2-1,CATSGPSGRAGEQFF,TGTGCCACCAGTGGTCCTAGCGGGAGGGCCGGGGAGCAGTTCTTC
few,NA,TRBV27,TRBJ1-5,CASSLGGRIQPQHF,TGTGCCAGCAGTTTGGGGGGGCGAATTCAGCCCCAGCATTTT
few,TRBD2,TRBV18,TRBJ2-4,CASSPREGPKNIQYF,TGTGCCAGCTCACCAAGGGAGGGGCCCAAAAACATTCAGTACTTC